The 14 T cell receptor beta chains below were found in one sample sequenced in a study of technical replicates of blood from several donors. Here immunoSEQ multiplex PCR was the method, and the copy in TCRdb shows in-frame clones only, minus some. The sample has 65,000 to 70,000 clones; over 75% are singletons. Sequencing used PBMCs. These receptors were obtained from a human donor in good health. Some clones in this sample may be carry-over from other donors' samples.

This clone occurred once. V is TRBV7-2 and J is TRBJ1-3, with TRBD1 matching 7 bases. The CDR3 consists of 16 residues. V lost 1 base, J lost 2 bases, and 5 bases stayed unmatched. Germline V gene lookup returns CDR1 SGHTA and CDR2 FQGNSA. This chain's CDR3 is CASSLGRQGTGNTIYF. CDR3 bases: TGTGCCAGCAGCTTAGGCCGACAGGGTACTGGAAACACCATATATTTT.

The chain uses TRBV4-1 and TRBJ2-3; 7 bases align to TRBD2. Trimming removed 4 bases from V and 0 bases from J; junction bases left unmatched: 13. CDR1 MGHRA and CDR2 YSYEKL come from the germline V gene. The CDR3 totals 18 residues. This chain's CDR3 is CASSREERAGVSTDTQYF. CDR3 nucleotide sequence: TGCGCCAGCAGCCGGGAGGAACGGGCGGGGGTCAGCACAGATACGCAGTATTTT.

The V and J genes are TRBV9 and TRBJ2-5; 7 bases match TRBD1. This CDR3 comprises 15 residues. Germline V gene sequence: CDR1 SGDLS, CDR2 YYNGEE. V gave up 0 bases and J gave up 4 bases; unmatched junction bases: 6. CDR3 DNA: TGTGCCAGCAGCGTAGAAGGGGGCAGGGGAGAGACCCAGTACTTC. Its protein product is CASSVEGGRGETQYF.

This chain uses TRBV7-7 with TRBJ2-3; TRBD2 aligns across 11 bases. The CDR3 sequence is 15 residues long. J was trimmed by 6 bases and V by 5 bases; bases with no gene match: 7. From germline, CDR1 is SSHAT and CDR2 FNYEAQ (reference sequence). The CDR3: CASSPTSGRTDTQYF. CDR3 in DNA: TGTGCCAGCAGCCCCACTAGCGGGAGAACCGATACGCAGTATTTT.

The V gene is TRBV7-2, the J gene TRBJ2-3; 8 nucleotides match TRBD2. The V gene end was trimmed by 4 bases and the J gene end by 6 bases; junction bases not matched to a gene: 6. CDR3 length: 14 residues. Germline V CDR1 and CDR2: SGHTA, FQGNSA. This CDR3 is CASSSGLASDTQYF. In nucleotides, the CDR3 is TGTGCCAGCAGCTCTGGACTAGCCTCCGATACGCAGTATTTT.

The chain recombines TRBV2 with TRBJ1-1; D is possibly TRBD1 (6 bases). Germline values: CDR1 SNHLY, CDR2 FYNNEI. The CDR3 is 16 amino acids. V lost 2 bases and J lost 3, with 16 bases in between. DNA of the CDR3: TGTGCCAGCAGTGAACAGGGGTTGTTGTCGGACACTGAAGCTTTCTTT. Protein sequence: CASSEQGLLSDTEAFF.

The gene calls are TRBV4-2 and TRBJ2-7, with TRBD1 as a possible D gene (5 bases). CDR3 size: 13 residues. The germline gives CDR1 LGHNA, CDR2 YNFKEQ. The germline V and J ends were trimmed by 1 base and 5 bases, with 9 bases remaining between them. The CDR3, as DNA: TGTGCCAGCAGCCAAGGGGGCAGGGACGAGCAGTACTTC. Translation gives CASSQGGRDEQYF.

The CDR3 protein is CASSDGTGYAEQYF. Written as DNA, the CDR3 is TGTGCCAGCAGTGACGGGACAGGGTATGCCGAGCAGTACTTC. The V gene is TRBV6-1, the J gene TRBJ2-7; TRBD1 matches 9 bases. There are 14 residues in the CDR3. CDR1 and CDR2 from the germline V gene are MNHNS and SASEGT. V dropped 3 bases and J dropped 6; count of bases not matched to a gene: 6.

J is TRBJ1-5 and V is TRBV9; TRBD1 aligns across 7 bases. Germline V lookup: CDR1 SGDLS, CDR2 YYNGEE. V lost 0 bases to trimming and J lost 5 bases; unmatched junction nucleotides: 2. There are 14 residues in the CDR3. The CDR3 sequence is CASSVGQGDQPQHF. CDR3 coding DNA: TGTGCCAGCAGCGTAGGACAGGGCGATCAGCCCCAGCATTTT.

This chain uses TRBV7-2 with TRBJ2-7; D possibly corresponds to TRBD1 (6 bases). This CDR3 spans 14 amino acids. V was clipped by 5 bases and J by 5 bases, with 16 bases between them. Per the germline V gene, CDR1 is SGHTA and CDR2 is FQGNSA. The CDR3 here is CASSRTVESHEQYF. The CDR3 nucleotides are TGTGCCAGCAGCAGGACAGTTGAATCCCACGAGCAGTACTTC.

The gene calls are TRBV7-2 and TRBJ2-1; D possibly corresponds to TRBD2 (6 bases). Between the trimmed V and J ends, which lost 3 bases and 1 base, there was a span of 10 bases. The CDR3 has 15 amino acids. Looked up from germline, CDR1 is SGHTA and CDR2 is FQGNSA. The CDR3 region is CASSLRDFSYNEQFF. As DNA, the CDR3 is TGTGCCAGCAGCTTGCGGGATTTTTCCTACAATGAGCAGTTCTTC.

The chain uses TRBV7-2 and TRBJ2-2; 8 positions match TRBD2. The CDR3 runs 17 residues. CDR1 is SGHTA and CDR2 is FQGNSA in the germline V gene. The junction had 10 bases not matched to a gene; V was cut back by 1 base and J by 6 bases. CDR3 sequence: CASSLGGGTRYAGELFF. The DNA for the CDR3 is TGTGCCAGCAGCTTAGGGGGGGGGACTAGATACGCCGGGGAGCTGTTTTTT.

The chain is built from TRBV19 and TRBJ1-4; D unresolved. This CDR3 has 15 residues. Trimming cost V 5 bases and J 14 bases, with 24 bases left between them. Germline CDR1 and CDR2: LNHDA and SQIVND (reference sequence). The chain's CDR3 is CASSPTAAGGTRLFF. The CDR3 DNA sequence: TGTGCCAGTAGTCCAACCGCGGCAGGAGGCACTCGGCTGTTTTTT.

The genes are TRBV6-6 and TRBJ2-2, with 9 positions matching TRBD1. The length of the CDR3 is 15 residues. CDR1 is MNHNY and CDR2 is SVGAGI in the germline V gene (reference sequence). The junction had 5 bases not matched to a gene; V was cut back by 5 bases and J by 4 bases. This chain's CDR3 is CASSGTGQPTGELFF. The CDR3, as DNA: TGTGCCAGCAGTGGGACAGGGCAACCCACCGGGGAGCTGTTTTTT.